A single sample gave rise to the 9 T cell receptor beta chains below, sequenced in a study of CD8 T cells in ankylosing spondylitis. TCRdb ran MiXCR on the 5' RACE reads and lists one entry per CDR3 protein. Altogether about 240,000 distinct CDR3 sequences are present, around 7.8% being singletons, with the ten largest covering about 6.8%. Sequencing was done on a sample of blood, either unsorted or a sorted T cell fraction (not recorded which). These TCRs come from a male donor with ankylosing spondylitis or in good health (not recorded which).

The chain links TRBV7-2 to TRBJ2-7; D might be TRBD2 (6 bases). CDR1 and CDR2 from the germline V gene are SGHTA and FQGNSA. V dropped 0 bases and J dropped 3 bases, with 12 bases sitting between them. This CDR3 has 15 residues. CDR3 nucleotide sequence: TGTGCCAGCAGCTTAGCTAGCGGAATAGACTACGAGCAGTACTTC. Translating gives CASSLASGIDYEQYF. The variable domain in full, completed from reference TRBV7-2 and TRBJ2-7, reads GAGVSQSPSNKVTEKGKDVELRCDPISGHTALYWYRQSLGQGLEFLIYFQGNSAPDKSGLPSDRFSAERTGGSVSTLTIQRTQQEDSAVYLCASSLASGIDYEQYFGPGTRLTVT.

A few counts support this clonotype. The V gene is TRBV18, the J gene TRBJ1-6; D ambiguous. There are 16 residues in the CDR3. Germline V gene data show CDR1 as KGHSH and CDR2 as LQKENI. V was cut by 2 bases and J by 7 bases, with 15 bases left in between. In nucleotides, the CDR3 is TGTGCCAGCTCACCAAGGACGGGAGCTACAAATTCACCCCTCCACTTT. It is translated as CASSPRTGATNSPLHF.

This clonotype was seen repeatedly, ten times or more. The chain is built from TRBV12-3 or TRBV12-4 and TRBJ1-2; a possible D gene is TRBD1 (5 bases). The CDR3 has 14 residues. V lost 1 base and J 6 bases, leaving 12 bases between the germline ends. The CDR3 nucleotides read TGTGCCAGCAGTTTAGGGGGCAGGGTCGATGGCTACACCTTC. It yields the protein CASSLGGRVDGYTF.

This chain uses TRBV6-1 with TRBJ2-7, with a tentative D call TRBD2 (6 bases). The CDR3 has 14 amino acids. V shed 7 bases and J shed 6 bases, with 19 bases lying between them. The germline V gene has CDR1 MNHNS and CDR2 SASEGT. The DNA of the CDR3 is TGTGCCAGCACACACGGGATCTTGGAGGGCGAGCAGTACTTC. It yields the protein CASTHGILEGEQYF.

The chain employs TRBV29-1 and TRBJ1-1, with D possibly matching TRBD1 (6 bases). The CDR3 is 15 residues long. V was clipped by 5 bases and J by 5 bases, with 21 bases between them. From germline, CDR1 is SQVTM and CDR2 ANQGSEA. The DNA for the CDR3 is TGCAGCGTTACAGGGCGGGCAGGGCGGGGGACTGAAGCTTTCTTT. This codes for CSVTGRAGRGTEAFF.

This clonotype was seen at least ten times. This chain joins TRBV27 and TRBJ2-1; 8 bases fit TRBD2. Germline CDR1 MNHEY, CDR2 SMNVEV (reference sequence). The CDR3 covers 16 residues. V was pared by 5 bases and J by 2 bases, with 8 bases of the junction left unmatched. The CDR3: CASSTISGGPYNEQFF. In DNA, the CDR3 is TGTGCCAGCAGTACTATAAGCGGGGGTCCCTACAATGAGCAGTTCTTC.

This clonotype was observed many times. The rearrangement links TRBV20-1 to TRBJ2-1, with D perhaps TRBD1 or TRBD2 (5 bases each). Germline-derived CDR1 and CDR2 are DFQATT and SNEGSKA (reference sequence). The CDR3 loop spans 14 amino acids. In DNA form, the CDR3 reads TGCGGTCTGAAACGAGGGGCCCGAAACAATGAGCAGTTCTTC. Its translation: CGLKRGARNNEQFF.

The genes are TRBV18 and TRBJ2-3; D may be TRBD2 (6 bases). The CDR3 totals 14 residues. Germline CDR1 reads KGHSH; CDR2 reads LQKENI. The V end lost 5 bases, the J end lost 2 bases, and 11 bases lay between the germline ends. The CDR3 reads CASSVGSYTDTQYF. CDR3 in DNA: TGTGCCAGCTCAGTCGGGAGCTACACAGATACGCAGTATTTT.

This clonotype was seen ten or more times. The rearrangement links TRBV7-2 to TRBJ1-5; D is possibly TRBD1 (5 bases). The CDR3 length is 15 residues. V was cut by 1 base and J by 6 bases, with 13 bases left in between. The V gene's germline CDR1 is SGHTA and CDR2 FQGNSA. The CDR3 region has the DNA TGTGCCAGCAGCTTAGATAACGGGGGGAGTCAGCCCCAGCATTTT. This sequence encodes CASSLDNGGSQPQHF. The variable domain in full, completed from reference TRBV7-2 and TRBJ1-5, reads GAGVSQSPSNKVTEKGKDVELRCDPISGHTALYWYRQSLGQGLEFLIYFQGNSAPDKSGLPSDRFSAERTGGSVSTLTIQRTQQEDSAVYLCASSLDNGGSQPQHFGDGTRLSIL.